This entry features one T cell receptor (beta chain) sequence. Germline values: CDR1 MNHNS, CDR2 SASEGT. V shed 5 bases and J shed 4 bases, with 21 bases lying between them. This CDR3 comprises 16 residues. PBMCs were isolated from an approximately 10 ml sample of fresh peripheral blood. The entry originates in a study of Graves' ophthalmopathy and Graves' hyperthyroidism. Amplification of TCR beta CDR3 regions used RNA transcripts. HTBI-primed first-round RT-PCR preceded second-round multiplex PCR. A single record per CDR3 protein comes from TCRdb applying MiXCR to the multiplex PCR reads. Here the sample spans almost 400,000 distinct CDR3 sequences, around 19% being singletons.

The V and J genes are TRBV6-1 and TRBJ2-7; D is possibly TRBD1 (7 bases). The TCR sequence derives from a young woman with Graves' ophthalmopathy. Material for sequencing was peripheral blood. CDR3 in DNA: TGTGCCAGCAGTCCTCAGGGGGTAGCGGCTGGATACGAGCAGTACTTC. Its protein is CASSPQGVAAGYEQYF.